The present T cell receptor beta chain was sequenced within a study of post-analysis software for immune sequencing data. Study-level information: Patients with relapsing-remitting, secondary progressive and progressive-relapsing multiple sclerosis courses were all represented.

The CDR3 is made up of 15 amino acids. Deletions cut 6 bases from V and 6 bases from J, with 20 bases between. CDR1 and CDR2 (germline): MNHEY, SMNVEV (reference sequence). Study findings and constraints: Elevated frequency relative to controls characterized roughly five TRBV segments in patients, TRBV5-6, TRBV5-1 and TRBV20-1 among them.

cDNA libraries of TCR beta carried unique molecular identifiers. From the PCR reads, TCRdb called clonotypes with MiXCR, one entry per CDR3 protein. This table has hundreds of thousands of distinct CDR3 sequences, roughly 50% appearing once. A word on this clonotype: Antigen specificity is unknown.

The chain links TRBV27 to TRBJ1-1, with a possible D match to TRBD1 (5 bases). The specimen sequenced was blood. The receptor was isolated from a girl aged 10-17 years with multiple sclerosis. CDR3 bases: TGTGCCAGCAGCTGGACGGGGGGTAAAGGGGCTGAAGCTTTCTTT. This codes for CASSWTGGKGAEAFF.